A selection of T cell receptor beta chains follows, all from one sample in a study of CD8+ T cells in alopecia areata. Repertoires were generated with immunoSEQ multiplex PCR, while TCRdb's copy carries only in-frame clones and drops some. The sample holds almost 250,000 clones, roughly two thirds seen once. Sequences were derived from CD4+ T cells sorted from blood, sampled at week 0. Source of these receptors: a human donor with alopecia areata. Both conserved end residues are part of each CDR3.

length	V	CDR3
14	TRBV6-5	CASSYKRQYNEQFF
13	TRBV9	CASSTLGSGGYTF
12	TRBV29-1	CSVEGSGGEQYF
18	TRBV9	CASSVAAATSGVYNEQFF
14	TRBV7-2	CASSLGSRQETQYF
13	TRBV5-6	CASSPGVRNEQFF
12	TRBV7-2	CASSKRGNIQYF
14	TRBV29-1	CSVDGQGANNEQFF
12	TRBV30	CAWSLPQGRYTF
15	TRBV30	CAWSLFRPDSYGYTF
14	TRBV4-1	CASSQVRVQSEQFF
15	TRBV10-3	CATNGRTGAQETQYF
15	TRBV30	CAWSVGTFMNTEAFF
16	TRBV6-6	CASSLPRGGGTDTQYF
15	TRBV5-4	CASSLPQGLYNEQFF
11	TRBV5-1	CASSEDSTQYF
15	TRBV5-4	CASSQTGRSSYEQYF
14	TRBV15	CATSRVQNVEKLFF
14	TRBV10-3	CATESEPDNMQQFF
14	TRBV6-5	CASSYNVLAGAEYF
15	TRBV9	CASSVEPGKNSPLHF
15	TRBV30	CAWSPTGRLYNEQFF
13	TRBV30	CAWSEQLPYEQYF
15	TRBV2	CASSEDGYSGNTIYF
13	TRBV30	CAFRTGVNYGYTF
13	TRBV5-6	CASSFDNYNEQFF
14	TRBV29-1	CSVPAGGLWETQYF
11	TRBV2	CASSDSQGYTF
11	TRBV5-6	CASSSSYEQYF
11	TRBV20-1	CSATRTIQQFF
13	TRBV9	CASSPDPYNEQFF
15	TRBV2	CASSEALSGGETQYF
12	TRBV29-1	CSVAQGSEKLFF
11	TRBV20-1	CSATFGWLGTF
15	TRBV6-1	CASRGQPLAKNIQYF
15	TRBV7-6	CASSRTLLENEKLFF
15	TRBV5-6	CASSLGTRSSYEQYF
15	TRBV28	CASSSRDSTNEKLFF
14	TRBV30	CAWITTGYNTEAFF
13	TRBV30	CAWSSGLRDEAFF
15	TRBV5-6	CASSPDRGLGGELFF